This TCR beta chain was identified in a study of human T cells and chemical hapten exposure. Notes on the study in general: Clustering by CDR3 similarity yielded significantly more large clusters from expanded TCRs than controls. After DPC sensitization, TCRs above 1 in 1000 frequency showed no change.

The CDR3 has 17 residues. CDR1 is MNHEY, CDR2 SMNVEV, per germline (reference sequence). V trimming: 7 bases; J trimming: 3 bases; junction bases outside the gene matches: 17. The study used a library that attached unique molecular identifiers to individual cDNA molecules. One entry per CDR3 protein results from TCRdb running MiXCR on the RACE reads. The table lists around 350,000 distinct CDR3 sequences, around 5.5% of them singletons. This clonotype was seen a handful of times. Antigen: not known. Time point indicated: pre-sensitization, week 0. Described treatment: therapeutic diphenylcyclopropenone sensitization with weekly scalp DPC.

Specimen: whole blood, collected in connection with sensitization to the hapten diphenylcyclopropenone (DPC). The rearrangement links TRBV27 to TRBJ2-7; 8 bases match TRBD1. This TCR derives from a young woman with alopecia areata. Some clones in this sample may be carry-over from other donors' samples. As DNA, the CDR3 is TGTGCCAGCACCGAAAGGGGGCTCCGGGACAGGTGCTACGAGCAGTACTTC. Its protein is CASTERGLRDRCYEQYF.